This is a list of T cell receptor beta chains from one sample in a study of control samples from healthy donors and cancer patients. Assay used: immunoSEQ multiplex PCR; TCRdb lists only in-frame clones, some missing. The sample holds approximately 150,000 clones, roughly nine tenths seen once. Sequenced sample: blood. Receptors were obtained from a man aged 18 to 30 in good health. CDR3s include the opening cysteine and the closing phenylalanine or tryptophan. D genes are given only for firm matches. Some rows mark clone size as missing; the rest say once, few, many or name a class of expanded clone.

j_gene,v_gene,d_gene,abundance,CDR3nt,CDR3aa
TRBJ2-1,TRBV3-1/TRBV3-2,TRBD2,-,TGTGCCAGCAGCCGCCAGCGGGGTTCCTACAATGAGCAGTTCTTC,CASSRQRGSYNEQFF
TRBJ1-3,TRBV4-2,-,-,TGTGCCAGCAGCCAAGACCCCCTGAGGGCAACCGGAAACACCATATATTTT,CASSQDPLRATGNTIYF
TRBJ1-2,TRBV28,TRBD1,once,TGTGCCAGCAGTTTGCCGGACAGGGGAGGCTATGGCTACACCTTC,CASSLPDRGGYGYTF
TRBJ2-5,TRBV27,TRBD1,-,TGTGCCAGCAGTTTACTGACAGGGGGCGTGGGTGAGACCCAGTACTTC,CASSLLTGGVGETQYF
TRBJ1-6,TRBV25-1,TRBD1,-,TGTGCCAGCAGTGCAGGGGGCCCCCGGGGGAATTCACCCCTCCACTTT,CASSAGGPRGNSPLHF
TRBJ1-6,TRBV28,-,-,TGTGCCAGCAGTTCCCTGGGTACAGGTTATAATTCACCCCTCCACTTT,CASSSLGTGYNSPLHF
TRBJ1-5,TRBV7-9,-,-,TGTGCCAGCAGCTCGGATAGCAATCAGCCCCAGCATTTT,CASSSDSNQPQHF
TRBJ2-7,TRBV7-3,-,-,TGTGCCAGCAGTCTGGGGGTCGGAGAGCAGTACTTC,CASSLGVGEQYF
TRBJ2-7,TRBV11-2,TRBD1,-,TGTGCCAGCAGCTCTGACAGGGGGTCCTACGAGCAGTACTTC,CASSSDRGSYEQYF
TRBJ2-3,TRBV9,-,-,TGTGCCAGCAGCGTAGATTGGACTACTACAGATACGCAGTATTTT,CASSVDWTTTDTQYF
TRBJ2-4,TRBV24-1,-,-,TGTGCCACCATAAGAAAGCCCAAAAACATTCAGTACTTC,CATIRKPKNIQYF
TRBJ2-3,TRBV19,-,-,TGTGCCAGTAGTATTGTCCAGGGACCCACAGATACGCAGTATTTT,CASSIVQGPTDTQYF
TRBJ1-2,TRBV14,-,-,TGTGCCAGCAGCCAAGATAGTAGGACCTTCTATGGCTACACCTTC,CASSQDSRTFYGYTF
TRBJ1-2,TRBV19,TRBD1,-,TGTGCCAGTGGCCTCAGAAACACAGGGGATGGCTACACCTTC,CASGLRNTGDGYTF
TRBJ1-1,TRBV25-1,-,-,TGTGCCAGCAGTTTCGACAGCACTGAAGCTTTCTTT,CASSFDSTEAFF
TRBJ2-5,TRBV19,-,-,TGTGCCAGTAAGGCCTCGGAGGGCGCGACCCAGTACTTC,CASKASEGATQYF
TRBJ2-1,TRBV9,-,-,TGTGCCAGCAGCGCGGAGGGGGGTCCTAATGAGCAGTTCTTC,CASSAEGGPNEQFF
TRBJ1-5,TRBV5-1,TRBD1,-,TGCGCCAGCAGCTCCGGACAGGGCGATCAGCCCCAGCATTTT,CASSSGQGDQPQHF
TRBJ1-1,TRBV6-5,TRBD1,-,TGTGCCAGCAGTCCCGGGACAGAGGGGACTGAAGCTTTCTTT,CASSPGTEGTEAFF
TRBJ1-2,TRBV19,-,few,TGTGCCAGTACCCCGCCTACCCGGAGAACTAACTATGGCTACACCTTC,CASTPPTRRTNYGYTF
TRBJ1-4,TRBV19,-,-,TGTGCCAGTAGTATGGCTGGACACTTGGGAACTAATGAAAAACTGTTTTTT,CASSMAGHLGTNEKLFF
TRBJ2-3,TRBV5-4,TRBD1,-,TGTGCCAGCAGCTCGATGGGACAGGGGAGCACAGATACGCAGTATTTT,CASSSMGQGSTDTQYF
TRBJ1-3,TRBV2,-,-,TGTGCCAGCAGTCCCCGATCTGGAAACACCATATATTTT,CASSPRSGNTIYF
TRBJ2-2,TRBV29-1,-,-,TGCAGCTCCCGAGGCCTGAACACCGGGGAGCTGTTTTTT,CSSRGLNTGELFF